The 17 T cell receptor beta chains in this list originate from one sample, sequenced in a study of blood T cell repertoires in COVID-19. Libraries were prepared by immunoSEQ multiplex PCR; TCRdb keeps only in-frame clonotypes and omits some of them. The sample includes around 120,000 clones, 85% to 90% of them seen just once. The sample comprised peripheral blood. All receptors come from an older woman with COVID-19, enrolled during active disease.

This chain joins TRBV7-2 and TRBJ1-1; D is unresolved. Germline V gene data show CDR1 as SGHTA and CDR2 as FQGNSA. The V end was cut by 3 bases, the J end by 0 bases, with 11 bases between. The CDR3 contains 15 residues. The CDR3, as DNA: TGTGCCAGCAGCTTCGGGAACCCAATGAACACTGAAGCTTTCTTT. Protein product: CASSFGNPMNTEAFF.

The genes are TRBV19 and TRBJ2-1; 7 bases align to TRBD1. The CDR3 loop spans 12 amino acids. Germline loops: CDR1 LNHDA, CDR2 SQIVND (reference sequence). V shed 7 bases, J shed 6 bases, and the junction held 3 bases outside the gene matches. CDR3 sequence (DNA): TGTGCCAGTACGACAGGGAGCAATGAGCAGTTCTTC. It yields the protein CASTTGSNEQFF. Based on the CDR3 plus reference TRBV19 and TRBJ2-1, the full variable domain is DGGITQSPKYLFRKEGQNVTLSCEQNLNHDAMYWYRQDPGQGLRLIYYSQIVNDFQKGDIAEGYSVSREKKESFPLTVTSAQKNPTAFYLCASTTGSNEQFFGPGTRLTVL.

This chain connects TRBV3-1 (or the pseudogene TRBV3-2) to TRBJ1-2, with D perhaps matching TRBD1 (5 bases). In germline, CDR1 is LGHDT, CDR2 YNNKEL (reference sequence). Trimming left V 3 bases short and J 2 bases short, with 7 bases between. This CDR3 has 13 amino acids. The CDR3 is CASSQTANYGYTF. In nucleotides, the CDR3 is TGTGCCAGCAGCCAGACAGCGAACTATGGCTACACCTTC.

The CDR3: CASSEPKGGEYEQFF. The CDR3 nucleotides are TGCGCCAGCAGCGAGCCCAAAGGGGGCGAATATGAGCAGTTCTTC. This chain links TRBV5-1 with TRBJ2-1; 7 bases are a match to TRBD1. This CDR3 spans 15 amino acids. CDR1 and CDR2 (germline): SGHRS, YFSETQ. Trimming took 4 bases from V and 8 from J; bases not matched to a gene: 12.

The V gene is TRBV6-1, the J gene TRBJ2-5; D unresolved. Germline CDR1 is MNHNS and CDR2 is SASEGT. The CDR3 spans 15 residues. Deletions cut 2 bases from V and 2 bases from J, with 12 bases between. CDR3 sequence reads: CASSENHGFQETQYF. As DNA, the CDR3 is TGTGCCAGCAGTGAAAACCACGGGTTTCAAGAGACCCAGTACTTC.

This sequence joins TRBV4-3 and TRBJ1-4; 8 bases align to TRBD1. J was trimmed by 11 bases and V by 1 base; bases with no gene match: 6. Germline-derived CDR1 and CDR2 are LGHNA and YSLEER. The CDR3 is 14 amino acids. The CDR3 DNA follows: TGCGCCAGCAGCCAAGGCCAACAGGGGGACAAACTGTTTTTT. It yields the protein CASSQGQQGDKLFF.

The chain carries TRBV19 and TRBJ1-5; TRBD1 agrees at 7 bases. Germline CDR1 reads LNHDA; CDR2 reads SQIVND (reference sequence). V shed 8 bases and J 4 bases; nucleotides not matched to a gene: 5. CDR3 size: 13 residues. The CDR3 is CASRYRGNQPQHF. The CDR3 region has the DNA TGTGCCAGTCGATACAGGGGTAATCAGCCCCAGCATTTT.

This clone appeared once. CDR3 loop: CASSLTRTGGTGELFF. The CDR3 region has the DNA TGTGCCAGCAGCCTTACAAGGACAGGGGGCACCGGGGAGCTGTTTTTT. This chain joins TRBV11-3 and TRBJ2-2, with 10 bases lining up with TRBD1. V was clipped by 5 bases and J by 4 bases; unmatched bases: 7. This CDR3 is built from 16 residues. From germline, CDR1 is SGHNT and CDR2 YENEEA. Full variable domain (remainder filled in from reference TRBV11-3 and TRBJ2-2): EAGVVQSPRYKIIEKKQPVAFWCNPISGHNTLYWYLQNLGQGPELLIRYENEEAVDDSQLPKDRFSAERLKGVDSTLKIQPAELGDSAVYLCASSLTRTGGTGELFFGEGSRLTVL.

The rearrangement uses TRBV28 and TRBJ1-4, with a tentative D call TRBD1 (6 bases). Trimming took off 2 bases at V and 5 bases at J, with 15 bases between the two ends. This CDR3 comprises 16 residues. Germline lookup yields CDR1 MDHEN and CDR2 SYDVKM. CDR3 sequence: CASSLHSGQLNEKLFF. The CDR3 coding sequence is TGTGCCAGCAGTTTACATAGTGGACAGCTAAATGAAAAACTGTTTTTT. Full variable domain (missing parts from reference TRBV28 and TRBJ1-4): DVKVTQSSRYLVKRTGEKVFLECVQDMDHENMFWYRQDPGLGLRLIYFSYDVKMKEKGDIPEGYSVSREKKERFSLILESASTNQTSMYLCASSLHSGQLNEKLFFGSGTQLSVL.

The rearrangement uses TRBV18 and TRBJ1-6, with D uncertain. With 6 bases removed from V and 10 bases from J, the gap between germline ends came to 16 bases. The length of the CDR3 is 14 residues. From germline, CDR1 is KGHSH and CDR2 LQKENI. The CDR3 region has the DNA TGTGCCAGCTCGTCCCGGGAGCGGGAATCACCCCTCCACTTT. Its protein is CASSSRERESPLHF.

The genes are TRBV15 and TRBJ2-7; 11 nucleotides line up with TRBD1. Germline V gene data show CDR1 as LNHNV and CDR2 as YYDKDF (reference sequence). The CDR3 runs 15 residues. Unmatched junction bases numbered 9, after V lost 4 bases and J lost 7 bases. CDR3 protein: CATSKAGQGAKEQYF. CDR3 DNA sequence: TGTGCCACCAGCAAGGCTGGACAGGGGGCTAAGGAGCAGTACTTC.

The chain uses TRBV4-3 and TRBJ1-2, with a tentative D call TRBD1 (5 bases). Trimming left V 0 bases short and J 6 bases short, with 11 bases between. Germline V gene lookup returns CDR1 LGHNA and CDR2 YSLEER. The CDR3 consists of 14 residues. The chain's CDR3 is CASSQDPGLDGYTF. Here the CDR3 DNA reads TGCGCCAGCAGCCAAGACCCGGGACTGGATGGCTACACCTTC.

This clone was recorded only once. The genes are TRBV7-9 and TRBJ2-7, with 12 bases fitting TRBD1. This CDR3 is built from 14 residues. CDR1 is SEHNR and CDR2 is FQNEAQ in the germline V gene (reference sequence). Trimming at V came to 5 bases and at J to 5 bases, leaving 4 bases not matched to a gene. The CDR3 bases are TGTGCCAGCAGCCGGGACAGGGGGCTGGACGAGCAGTACTTC. Encoded protein: CASSRDRGLDEQYF.

This clone was counted between two and nine times. The J gene is TRBJ1-5, the V gene TRBV6-2 or TRBV6-3, with a tentative D call TRBD1 (5 bases). The V gene lost 0 bases and the J gene lost 4 bases, with 16 bases spanning the gap. CDR3 size: 17 residues. Germline CDR1 MNHEY, CDR2 SVGEGT. The CDR3 DNA sequence: TGTGCCAGCAGTTACTCGACCAGAGGGACTTTAAATCAGCCCCAGCATTTT. Translating gives CASSYSTRGTLNQPQHF.

This sequence joins TRBV3-1 (or the pseudogene TRBV3-2) and TRBJ2-1, with a possible D match to TRBD2 (5 bases). Germline V gene lookup returns CDR1 LGHDT and CDR2 YNNKEL (reference sequence). Trimming took 3 bases from V and 7 from J, leaving 7 bases between them. The CDR3 consists of 12 residues. DNA for the CDR3: TGTGCCAGCAGCCATTGGGAGAATGAGCAGTTCTTC. Residues: CASSHWENEQFF.

V and J are TRBV19 and TRBJ1-3; 7 nucleotides line up with TRBD1. The V gene end was trimmed by 6 bases and the J gene end by 3 bases; junction bases not matched to a gene: 5. Germline V CDR1 and CDR2: LNHDA, SQIVND (reference sequence). CDR3 length: 14 residues. The CDR3 is CASSLGTVGNTIYF. CDR3 in DNA: TGTGCCAGTAGCCTAGGGACAGTTGGAAACACCATATATTTT.

The chain employs TRBV19 and TRBJ2-6; 10 positions match TRBD1. The CDR3 contains 17 residues. The V segment lost 5 bases and the J segment 3 bases; nucleotides outside the gene matches: 7. CDR1 and CDR2 from the germline V gene are LNHDA and SQIVND (reference sequence). Written as DNA, the CDR3 is TGTGCCAGTAGTCCCGGACAGGGGGTGAGTGGGGCCAACGTCCTGACTTTC. It translates to CASSPGQGVSGANVLTF.